This T cell receptor beta chain was obtained from a study of shared clonotypes between healthy human individuals. The table came from immunoSEQ multiplex PCR; TCRdb's copy has only in-frame clones and leaves some out. Of 950,000 to 1,300,000 clones detected, 65% to 75% appear once; the ten largest clones hold around 1.4%. This CDR3 has 17 residues. The V gene's germline CDR1 is MGHRA and CDR2 YSYEKL. V lost 0 bases and J lost 0, with 12 bases in between. The chain carries TRBV4-1 and TRBJ2-4; perhaps TRBD1 as D (6 bases). The origin of this receptor is a man between 18 and 29 years old in good health. Source material: memory CD4+ T cells sorted from blood. Stated subset: CD45RA-negative fraction. The CDR3 loop is CASSQDADSIAKNIQYF. Here the CDR3 DNA reads TGCGCCAGCAGCCAAGACGCGGACAGTATAGCCAAAAACATTCAGTACTTC.